The 31 T cell receptor beta chains below all came from one sample that was sequenced in a study of blood T cells in healthy people across ages. PCR was performed a second time for about 7 to 11 cycles using a sample-barcoded 5' primer and a J-beta primer mix. MiXCR was run by TCRdb on the 5' RACE reads, yielding one entry per CDR3 protein. This table holds about a million distinct CDR3 sequences, less than 45% found once. Sequenced: blood. These receptors all stem from a man aged 18-30 years in good health.

The rearrangement links TRBV12-3 or TRBV12-4 to TRBJ2-7; 9 positions match TRBD1. The CDR3 is 14 residues long. The V and J ends lost 6 bases and 6 bases, in that order; junction bases with no gene match: 9. The CDR3 nucleotides are TGTGCCAGCAGGAAACGGACAGGGGCGGGCGAGCAGTACTTC. It translates to CASRKRTGAGEQYF.

The gene calls are TRBV5-1 and TRBJ2-1; TRBD2 agrees at 11 bases. The germline CDR1 and CDR2 sequences are SGHRS and YFSETQ. V shed 2 bases and J 0 bases; nucleotides not matched to a gene: 10. The CDR3 covers 19 residues. Here the CDR3 DNA reads TGCGCCAGCAGCTTCCCATTAGCGGGGGGGATGAGCTCCTACAATGAGCAGTTCTTC. Encoded protein: CASSFPLAGGMSSYNEQFF.

A few counts support this clonotype. The chain carries TRBV5-1 and TRBJ2-1; 8 bases agree with TRBD1. V trimming: 0 bases; J trimming: 8 bases; junction bases outside the gene matches: 4. CDR3 length: 14 residues. Germline V gene lookup returns CDR1 SGHRS and CDR2 YFSETQ. CDR3 loop: CASSLEQGEHEQFF. DNA for the CDR3: TGCGCCAGCAGCTTGGAACAGGGGGAGCATGAGCAGTTCTTC.

V gene TRBV18 combines with J gene TRBJ2-1; no clear D gene. The better agreement between TRBJ2-7 and the DNA end casts doubt on the J call. The CDR3 is 14 amino acids. CDR1 is KGHSH, CDR2 LQKENI, per germline. The CDR3 nucleotides read TGTGCCAGCTCACCAGGAGCCTCCTACAATGAGCAGTACTTC. It encodes CASSPGASYNEQYF.

This clonotype came up a few times. This rearrangement joins TRBV19 to TRBJ1-5, with 7 positions matching TRBD1. J lost 3 bases, V lost 2 bases, and 7 bases had no gene match. The germline V gene encodes CDR1 LNHDA and CDR2 SQIVND (reference sequence). The CDR3 totals 16 residues. CDR3 coding DNA: TGTGCCAGTAGTATACGGCAGGGGGAGGACAATCAGCCCCAGCATTTT. This codes for CASSIRQGEDNQPQHF. The full variable domain, its missing parts supplied by reference TRBV19 and TRBJ1-5, is DGGITQSPKYLFRKEGQNVTLSCEQNLNHDAMYWYRQDPGQGLRLIYYSQIVNDFQKGDIAEGYSVSREKKESFPLTVTSAQKNPTAFYLCASSIRQGEDNQPQHFGDGTRLSIL.

This chain joins TRBV20-1 and TRBJ2-1, with D tentatively TRBD2 (5 bases). Deletions cut 0 bases from V and 1 base from J, with 10 bases between. This CDR3 spans 15 amino acids. The V gene's germline CDR1 is DFQATT and CDR2 SNEGSKA (reference sequence). In nucleotides, the CDR3 is TGCAGTGCTAGAGATGAGAGGGATTCCTACAATGAGCAGTTCTTC. As protein: CSARDERDSYNEQFF.

The chain has TRBV20-1 and TRBJ1-1; D is unresolved. The CDR3 loop spans 13 amino acids. Per germline, CDR1 DFQATT and CDR2 SNEGSKA (reference sequence). V lost 2 bases and J 1 base, leaving 8 bases between the germline ends. CDR3 sequence: CSARFPTNTEAFF. The CDR3 nucleotides are TGCAGTGCTAGATTTCCAACGAACACTGAAGCTTTCTTT.

The chain has TRBV12-3 or TRBV12-4 and TRBJ1-5; 7 nucleotides line up with TRBD1. Trimming took 7 bases from V and 7 from J; bases not matched to a gene: 19. CDR3 length equals 17 residues. The CDR3 sequence: CASTYRTGTAHSQPQHF. CDR3 in DNA: TGTGCCAGCACCTACAGAACGGGGACAGCCCATAGCCAGCCCCAGCATTTT.

This clonotype was found many times. The chain carries TRBV5-6 and TRBJ2-1; possibly TRBD1 or TRBD2 for D (7 bases each). The CDR3 is 13 residues long. Germline CDR1 and CDR2: SGHDT and YYEEEE. Between the trimmed V and J ends, which lost 4 bases and 7 bases, there was a span of 12 bases. The CDR3 bases are TGTGCCAGCAGCAGACAGGGAGGGAATGAGCAGTTCTTC. Translating gives CASSRQGGNEQFF.

This clonotype has just a few counts. The chain links TRBV29-1 to TRBJ2-3; no definite D call. Germline loops: CDR1 SQVTM, CDR2 ANQGSEA. This CDR3 is 14 amino acids long. Trimming cost V 7 bases and J 4 bases, with 18 bases left between them. This chain's CDR3 is CSALMLARSDTQYF. The CDR3 DNA sequence: TGCAGCGCCCTTATGTTGGCTCGGTCAGATACGCAGTATTTT.

There are a few counts of this clonotype. V usage is TRBV30 and J usage is TRBJ1-4; the match to TRBD1 covers 8 bases. Germline V gene sequence: CDR1 GTSNPN, CDR2 SVGIG (reference sequence). This CDR3 has 13 amino acids. The J segment lost 5 bases and the V segment lost 6 bases, leaving 5 bases of the junction unmatched. CDR3 bases: TGTGCCTGCCCGACAGGGGAAAATGAAAAACTGTTTTTT. Protein sequence: CACPTGENEKLFF.

The table lists this clonotype with a few counts. V gene TRBV11-2 combines with J gene TRBJ2-6; D unclear. The CDR3 spans 14 residues. Trimming removed 2 bases from V and 6 bases from J, with 8 bases in between. Germline V gene lookup returns CDR1 SGHAT and CDR2 FQNNGV. The DNA of the CDR3 is TGTGCCAGCAGCTTATCCCCTGTGGCCAACGTCCTGACTTTC. Its translation: CASSLSPVANVLTF.

The J gene is TRBJ1-6, the V gene TRBV3-1; D might be TRBD1 (6 bases). Germline CDR1 is LGHDT and CDR2 is YNNKEL (reference sequence). The V end lost 8 bases, the J end lost 5 bases, and 25 bases lay between the germline ends. This CDR3 contains 18 residues. The CDR3, as DNA: TGTGCCAGCCGGAGTTTCACCTCGACAGGCGGCGATAATTCACCCCTCCACTTT. It is translated as CASRSFTSTGGDNSPLHF.

This clonotype was seen only a few times. CDR3 nucleotides: TGTGCCAGCAGCGCCGACAGGGGGTCTATGAACACTGAAGCTTTCTTT. This translates into CASSADRGSMNTEAFF. The genes are TRBV5-5 and TRBJ1-1, with 9 bases lining up with TRBD1. Losses at the gene ends were 4 bases for V and 0 bases for J; bases not matched to a gene: 7. There are 16 residues in the CDR3. From germline, CDR1 is SGHKS and CDR2 YYEKEE (reference sequence).

In DNA, the CDR3 is TGTGCCAGCAGGTCCGATGTGAATGAGCAGTACTTC. Its protein is CASRSDVNEQYF. V usage is TRBV7-2 and J usage is TRBJ2-5; D remains ambiguous. This CDR3 region has 12 residues. Germline CDR1 and CDR2: SGHTA and FQGNSA. Trimming cost V 6 bases and J 11 bases, with 16 bases left between them.

Only a few counts were recorded for this clonotype. V gene TRBV5-1 combines with J gene TRBJ2-1; 10 bases fit TRBD1. Germline CDR1 SGHRS, CDR2 YFSETQ. The CDR3 sequence is 19 residues long. J gave up 0 bases and V 4 bases, and 13 bases lay outside the gene matches. CDR3 in DNA: TGCGCCAGCAGCGTGACCGGGACAGGGGAAGGGGGCTCCTACAATGAGCAGTTCTTC. Amino acids: CASSVTGTGEGGSYNEQFF.

As regards this clonotype: Possible read error: a much larger clone is one base away. The rearrangement joins TRBV10-3 to TRBJ2-5; perhaps TRBD1 as D (6 bases). V was cut by 6 bases and J by 11 bases, with 22 bases left in between. Germline V gene lookup returns CDR1 ENHRY and CDR2 SYGVKD. This CDR3 has 14 amino acids. CDR3 in DNA: TGTGCCATCAGGCCACAGGGAGACCAAGATGAGCAGTACTTC. This sequence encodes CAIRPQGDQDEQYF.

V usage is TRBV20-1 and J usage is TRBJ2-4, with TRBD2 matching over 8 bases. Germline V gene sequence: CDR1 DFQATT, CDR2 SNEGSKA (reference sequence). This CDR3 is 14 amino acids long. The ends lost 3 bases at V and 8 bases at J; junction bases unmatched: 9. The DNA for the CDR3 is TGCAGTGCTAGCGGGGGGGCGGTTAGGGACATTCAGTACTTC. Protein: CSASGGAVRDIQYF.

This clonotype was observed a few times. This chain links TRBV29-1 with TRBJ2-3; either TRBD1 or TRBD2 may fit D (5 bases each). The CDR3 is 14 residues long. Germline V gene lookup returns CDR1 SQVTM and CDR2 ANQGSEA. V lost 7 bases, J lost 5 bases, and 19 bases lay in between. The CDR3 here is CSAIGLGEGDTQYF. CDR3 DNA sequence: TGCAGCGCCATAGGCCTGGGGGAAGGAGATACGCAGTATTTT.

In the case of this clonotype: One end of the junction varies from germline; a read error may be responsible. The rearrangement links TRBV9 to TRBJ1-2; TRBD1 agrees at 8 bases. Germline V gene lookup returns CDR1 SGDLS and CDR2 YYNGEE. This CDR3 comprises 14 residues. The CDR3 DNA follows: TGTGTCAGCAGCGGCCGGGACAGGTTTTCTGGCTACACCTTC. It yields the protein CVSSGRDRFSGYTF. Combining the CDR3 with reference TRBV9 and TRBJ1-2 gives the whole variable domain DSGVTQTPKHLITATGQRVTLRCSPRSGDLSVYWYQQSLDQGLQFLIQYYNGEERAKGNILERFSAQQFPDLHSELNLSSLELGDSALYFCVSSGRDRFSGYTFGSGTRLTVV.

This clonotype was observed once. The V call is TRBV12-3 or TRBV12-4, the J call TRBJ2-3, with 7 bases fitting TRBD2. The trim removed 6 bases at V and 0 bases at J, leaving 9 bases unmatched. The CDR3 loop spans 16 amino acids. The CDR3 loop is CASSPPRLASTDTQYF. DNA for the CDR3: TGTGCCAGCAGCCCCCCCCGACTAGCTAGCACAGATACGCAGTATTTT.

This rearrangement joins TRBV4-3 to TRBJ1-5; weak D call: TRBD1 (5 bases). V was shortened by 0 bases and J by 5 bases, with 8 bases between the two germline ends. Germline lookup yields CDR1 LGHNA and CDR2 YSLEER. The CDR3 extends over 14 amino acids. CDR3 nucleotide sequence: TGCGCCAGCAGCCAAGAAATGGGGCATCAGCCCCAGCATTTT. It translates to CASSQEMGHQPQHF.

The rearrangement links TRBV2 to TRBJ2-1, with D maybe TRBD1 (5 bases). V was trimmed by 1 base and J by 10 bases, leaving 11 bases between them. In germline, CDR1 is SNHLY, CDR2 FYNNEI. The CDR3 is 13 amino acids. The CDR3 sequence is CASSEVTGGEQFF. CDR3 in DNA: TGTGCCAGCAGTGAAGTTACAGGCGGCGAGCAGTTCTTC.

This clonotype was observed a handful of times. Sequence at one end of the junction differs from germline and may be a read error. J is TRBJ2-5 and V is TRBV4-2, with TRBD2 matching over 7 bases. The germline V gene encodes CDR1 LGHNA and CDR2 YNFKEQ. This CDR3 spans 15 amino acids. The CDR3 is CAISQDGLVQETQYF. The CDR3 DNA sequence: TGTGCCATCAGCCAAGATGGACTAGTCCAAGAGACCCAGTACTTC.

The genes are TRBV7-2 and TRBJ2-3; D remains unclear. Germline CDR1 SGHTA, CDR2 FQGNSA. Trimming pared 5 bases from V and 3 bases from J, leaving 12 bases between. This CDR3 spans 14 amino acids. CDR3 nucleotide sequence: TGTGCCAGCAGCACCCCCAGCTTTACAGATACGCAGTATTTT. Translating gives CASSTPSFTDTQYF.

The V and J genes are TRBV24-1 and TRBJ2-2, with D maybe TRBD1 (6 bases). Germline V gene lookup returns CDR1 KGHDR and CDR2 SFDVKD. This CDR3 has 15 amino acids. Trimming took off 4 bases at V and 4 bases at J, with 12 bases between the two ends. CDR3 amino acids: CATSDPTGITGELFF. The CDR3 bases are TGTGCCACCAGTGACCCTACAGGGATCACCGGGGAGCTGTTTTTT.

A few counts support this clonotype. V and J are TRBV4-3 and TRBJ2-3; 10 positions match TRBD2. CDR3 length: 16 amino acids. Germline V gives CDR1 LGHNA, CDR2 YSLEER. V shed 3 bases and J 4 bases; nucleotides not matched to a gene: 7. The CDR3 region has the DNA TGCGCCAGCAGCCACGCAGCGGGGGGGGGCGCAGATACGCAGTATTTT. Translating it yields CASSHAAGGGADTQYF.

The chain carries TRBV7-2 and TRBJ1-4; 7 bases line up with TRBD1. Germline loops: CDR1 SGHTA, CDR2 FQGNSA. V gave up 6 bases and J gave up 2 bases; unmatched junction bases: 6. The CDR3 runs to 15 residues. CDR3 sequence (DNA): TGTGCCAGCAGAGAGGTGGGACAGACTAATGAAAAACTGTTTTTT. Protein product: CASREVGQTNEKLFF.

This clonotype was counted at least ten times. CDR3 sequence reads: CATTGGRVDQYYSYNEQFF. CDR3 in DNA: TGTGCCACGACCGGGGGTCGGGTCGATCAATACTACTCCTACAATGAGCAGTTCTTC. The chain combines TRBV11-2 with TRBJ2-1; D might be TRBD2 (6 bases). Trimming took off 10 bases at V and 0 bases at J, with 28 bases between the two ends. Germline V CDR1 and CDR2: SGHAT, FQNNGV. This CDR3 spans 19 amino acids.

This clonotype was detected ten times or more. This sequence joins TRBV2 and TRBJ1-2, with D hard to call. With 8 bases removed from V and 0 bases from J, the gap between germline ends came to 10 bases. Germline loops: CDR1 SNHLY, CDR2 FYNNEI. The CDR3 has 13 amino acids. DNA of the CDR3: TGTGCCAGCGTCAGGAATCCTAACTATGGCTACACCTTC. Its translation: CASVRNPNYGYTF.

This chain links TRBV4-3 with TRBJ1-1; 11 bases are shared with TRBD1. From germline, CDR1 is LGHNA and CDR2 YSLEER. This CDR3 is 16 amino acids long. Trimming at V came to 3 bases and at J to 5 bases, leaving 8 bases not matched to a gene. The CDR3 sequence is CASSQEPGQGGTEAFF. CDR3 in DNA: TGCGCCAGCAGCCAGGAACCGGGACAGGGGGGAACTGAAGCTTTCTTT.